Listed below are T cell receptor beta chains from one sample, sequenced in a study of blood T cell repertoires in COVID-19. TCRdb keeps only in-frame clones here, not all; method: immunoSEQ multiplex PCR. The data contain 250,000 to 300,000 clones, roughly 88% of them seen just once; the ten biggest clones take up 2% to 2.5%. The sample taken for sequencing was PBMCs or T cells enriched from blood (not recorded which). All receptors derive from a woman in her forties with acute COVID-19. Both conserved end residues are part of each CDR3. D genes are given only for firm matches. Only part of the rows carry a size: once, few, many, or a class if the clone is expanded.

V: TRBV7-8; D: .; J: TRBJ1-2; size: .; length: 15; CDR3: CASSLRAGANYGYTF; DNA: TGTGCCAGCAGCCTAAGGGCAGGGGCTAACTATGGCTACACCTTC
V: TRBV6-5; D: .; J: TRBJ1-1; size: .; length: 14; CDR3: CASTQFRGGTEAFF; DNA: TGTGCCAGCACCCAATTCAGGGGCGGGACTGAAGCTTTCTTT
V: TRBV28; D: TRBD1; J: TRBJ1-1; size: .; length: 12; CDR3: CASSWDRGEAFF; DNA: TGTGCCAGCAGTTGGGACAGGGGGGAAGCTTTCTTT
V: TRBV6-5; D: .; J: TRBJ2-7; size: .; length: 12; CDR3: CASRGRFHEQYF; DNA: TGTGCCAGCAGGGGGCGCTTCCACGAGCAGTACTTC
V: TRBV5-4; D: .; J: TRBJ2-5; size: few; length: 16; CDR3: CASSVTGLRNQETQYF; DNA: TGTGCCAGCAGCGTTACGGGTCTTAGAAACCAAGAGACCCAGTACTTC
V: TRBV2; D: TRBD1; J: TRBJ1-4; size: .; length: 14; CDR3: CASSSTGGLEKLFF; DNA: TGTGCCAGCAGCTCGACAGGGGGCCTTGAAAAACTGTTTTTT
V: TRBV27; D: TRBD1; J: TRBJ2-2; size: .; length: 16; CDR3: CASSFWGQEDTGELFF; DNA: TGTGCCAGCAGTTTCTGGGGACAGGAAGACACCGGGGAGCTGTTTTTT
V: TRBV5-4; D: .; J: TRBJ1-2; size: .; length: 14; CDR3: CASSTGPAPGGYTF; DNA: TGTGCCAGCAGTACCGGTCCCGCACCAGGTGGCTACACCTTC
V: TRBV11-2; D: TRBD1; J: TRBJ2-4; size: .; length: 15; CDR3: CASSLGGQGTNIQYF; DNA: TGTGCCAGCAGCTTAGGGGGACAGGGCACAAACATTCAGTACTTC
V: TRBV7-8; D: TRBD1; J: TRBJ1-4; size: .; length: 14; CDR3: CASSSGTGGEKLFF; DNA: TGTGCCAGCTCTTCCGGGACAGGGGGAGAAAAACTGTTTTTT
V: TRBV6-6; D: .; J: TRBJ2-7; size: few; length: 14; CDR3: CASSYSGAAYEQYF; DNA: TGTGCCAGCAGTTACTCGGGGGCCGCCTACGAGCAGTACTTC
V: TRBV7-2; D: TRBD2; J: TRBJ2-1; size: once; length: 17; CDR3: CASSSLGLAGAFNEQFF; DNA: TGTGCCAGCAGCTCCCTCGGACTAGCGGGAGCCTTCAATGAGCAGTTCTTC
V: TRBV5-1; D: TRBD1; J: TRBJ1-1; size: .; length: 16; CDR3: CASSLGTAPMNTEAFF; DNA: TGCGCCAGCAGCCTAGGGACAGCGCCCATGAACACTGAAGCTTTCTTT
V: TRBV3-1/TRBV3-2; D: .; J: TRBJ1-2; size: .; length: 14; CDR3: CASSQEGPRQGYTF; DNA: TGTGCCAGCAGCCAAGAGGGCCCACGTCAAGGCTACACCTTC
V: TRBV7-2; D: TRBD1; J: TRBJ2-7; size: .; length: 16; CDR3: CASSLVPGQGSYEQYF; DNA: TGTGCCAGCAGCTTAGTTCCAGGACAGGGTTCTTATGAGCAGTACTTC
V: TRBV29-1; D: TRBD1; J: TRBJ2-7; size: .; length: 17; CDR3: CSVEEGRGQGETYEQYF; DNA: TGCAGCGTTGAAGAAGGCCGGGGACAGGGTGAAACCTACGAGCAGTACTTC
V: TRBV7-2; D: .; J: TRBJ2-1; size: .; length: 13; CDR3: CASSSFGVGEQFF; DNA: TGTGCCAGCAGCTCGTTCGGGGTCGGCGAGCAGTTCTTC
V: TRBV24-1; D: .; J: TRBJ2-2; size: once; length: 14; CDR3: CATSDSGGTGELFF; DNA: TGTGCCACCAGTGATTCTGGCGGCACCGGGGAGCTGTTTTTT
V: TRBV28; D: .; J: TRBJ1-5; size: .; length: 18; CDR3: CASSQEGMSTPFDQPQHF; DNA: TGTGCCAGCAGTCAAGAGGGTATGTCGACTCCCTTTGATCAGCCCCAGCATTTT
V: TRBV6-5; D: TRBD1; J: TRBJ1-5; size: .; length: 14; CDR3: CATDIGTALQPQHF; DNA: TGTGCCACCGACATTGGGACAGCGCTTCAGCCCCAGCATTTT
V: TRBV7-9; D: TRBD2; J: TRBJ2-2; size: .; length: 15; CDR3: CASSRTSGMTGELFF; DNA: TGTGCCAGCAGCAGGACTAGCGGGATGACCGGGGAGCTGTTTTTT
V: TRBV19; D: .; J: TRBJ1-5; size: once; length: 17; CDR3: CASSMGQTLYSNQPQHF; DNA: TGTGCCAGTAGTATGGGGCAGACACTATATAGCAATCAGCCCCAGCATTTT
V: TRBV19; D: TRBD1; J: TRBJ1-5; size: .; length: 15; CDR3: CASNGDRAHNQPQHF; DNA: TGTGCCAGTAATGGGGACAGGGCGCACAATCAGCCCCAGCATTTT
V: TRBV19; D: TRBD1; J: TRBJ1-6; size: .; length: 15; CDR3: CASSKDRGKNSPLHF; DNA: TGTGCCAGTAGTAAAGACAGGGGGAAAAATTCACCCCTCCACTTT
V: TRBV6-2/TRBV6-3; D: .; J: TRBJ2-7; size: .; length: 15; CDR3: CASSYSGWEAGEQYF; DNA: TGTGCCAGCAGTTACTCGGGGTGGGAGGCAGGAGAGCAGTACTTC
V: TRBV5-8; D: TRBD1; J: TRBJ2-2; size: once; length: 15; CDR3: CASSLRRGLGGELFF; DNA: TGTGCCAGCAGCTTGCGCAGGGGGCTTGGCGGGGAGCTGTTTTTT
V: TRBV20-1; D: .; J: TRBJ1-1; size: .; length: 15; CDR3: CSASPPQDGGTEAFF; DNA: TGCAGTGCTAGTCCCCCGCAAGACGGGGGCACTGAAGCTTTCTTT
V: TRBV18; D: .; J: TRBJ1-5; size: .; length: 13; CDR3: CASSRETNQPQHF; DNA: TGTGCCAGCTCACGGGAGACCAATCAGCCCCAGCATTTT
V: TRBV12-3/TRBV12-4; D: TRBD1; J: TRBJ2-5; size: .; length: 13; CDR3: CASRATGVITQYF; DNA: TGTGCCAGCAGGGCTACAGGGGTAATAACCCAGTACTTC
V: TRBV2; D: .; J: TRBJ1-2; size: .; length: 14; CDR3: CASSEQGSNYGYTF; DNA: TGTGCCAGCAGTGAGCAGGGATCTAACTATGGCTACACCTTC